Following are 9 T cell receptor beta chains from one sample sequenced in a study of blood T cell repertoires in COVID-19. Profiling relied on immunoSEQ multiplex PCR, and the TCRdb table lists in-frame clones only, not all of them. The repertoire holds approximately 200,000 clones, with roughly 85% as singletons. The sequencing input was peripheral blood. The receptor source for this set is a woman in her 30s with acute or convalescent COVID-19.

V usage is TRBV7-2 and J usage is TRBJ2-2; 11 bases map to TRBD2. The CDR3 is 17 residues long. Trimming took 4 bases from V and 6 from J; bases not matched to a gene: 10. Germline V gene data show CDR1 as SGHTA and CDR2 as FQGNSA. Here the CDR3 DNA reads TGTGCCAGCAGCTCATTCTTTAGCGGGGGGGCCGCCGGGGAGCTGTTTTTT. This translates into CASSSFFSGGAAGELFF. The complete variable domain, with remaining parts taken from reference TRBV7-2 and TRBJ2-2, reads GAGVSQSPSNKVTEKGKDVELRCDPISGHTALYWYRQSLGQGLEFLIYFQGNSAPDKSGLPSDRFSAERTGGSVSTLTIQRTQQEDSAVYLCASSSFFSGGAAGELFFGEGSRLTVL.

This chain joins TRBV19 and TRBJ1-1; weak D call: TRBD1 (6 bases). The CDR3 is 15 residues long. With 2 bases removed from V and 7 bases from J, the gap between germline ends came to 17 bases. Germline V gene sequence: CDR1 LNHDA, CDR2 SQIVND (reference sequence). CDR3 nucleotide sequence: TGTGCCAGTAGTATACAGAGTGGACAGTTTCTTGAAGCTTTCTTT. It translates to CASSIQSGQFLEAFF.

In regard to this clone: The sample has other DNA sequences that encode this CDR3 too. This chain links TRBV12-3 or TRBV12-4 with TRBJ1-1, with D perhaps TRBD1 (5 bases). CDR3 length: 13 amino acids. V shed 6 bases and J shed 1 base, with 9 bases lying between them. The CDR3 loop reads CASSLGQNTEAFF. Here the CDR3 DNA reads TGTGCCAGCAGCCTCGGACAGAACACTGAAGCTTTCTTT.

The chain joins TRBV11-3 to TRBJ2-7; TRBD1 agrees at 7 bases. V was clipped by 4 bases and J by 7 bases; unmatched bases: 7. The CDR3 has 13 amino acids. From germline, CDR1 is SGHNT and CDR2 YENEEA. DNA of the CDR3: TGTGCCAGCAGCTACCGACAGGGTAGAGAGCAGTACTTC. This translates into CASSYRQGREQYF.

This clone was seen a single time. The chain combines TRBV7-8 with TRBJ2-1; tentative D call: TRBD2 (6 bases). The length of the CDR3 is 15 residues. The germline V gene encodes CDR1 SGHVS and CDR2 FQNEAQ. V dropped 5 bases and J dropped 8 bases, with 19 bases sitting between them. The CDR3 protein is CASSGLTRFSDEQFF. The CDR3 DNA reads as TGTGCCAGCAGCGGGTTGACTAGATTCTCCGATGAGCAGTTCTTC.

V usage is TRBV28 and J usage is TRBJ2-3; 8 bases match TRBD1. Germline loops: CDR1 MDHEN, CDR2 SYDVKM. This CDR3 is 16 amino acids long. Trimming cost V 2 bases and J 0 bases; bases outside gene matches: 4. In DNA form, the CDR3 reads TGTGCCAGCAGTTTAAAGACAGGGGCAAGCACAGATACGCAGTATTTT. Translating gives CASSLKTGASTDTQYF.

The CDR3 region is CASSQNPGGTEAFF. As DNA, the CDR3 is TGCGCCAGCAGCCAGAACCCAGGGGGCACTGAAGCTTTCTTT. The chain joins TRBV4-1 to TRBJ1-1, with TRBD1 identical over 7 bases. The CDR3 loop spans 14 amino acids. Germline CDR1 MGHRA, CDR2 YSYEKL. Trimming at V came to 3 bases and at J to 4 bases, leaving 5 bases not matched to a gene.

In this sample, this clone turned up a few times. This chain uses TRBV27 with TRBJ1-2, with 7 nucleotides matching TRBD1. This CDR3 has 12 residues. V trimming: 6 bases; J trimming: 7 bases; junction bases outside the gene matches: 5. Germline lookup yields CDR1 MNHEY and CDR2 SMNVEV (reference sequence). The CDR3 reads CASRTRGAGYTF. The CDR3 nucleotides are TGTGCCAGCAGGACCAGGGGGGCTGGCTACACCTTC.

The chain joins TRBV15 to TRBJ2-2; the match to TRBD1 covers 9 bases. Germline V lookup: CDR1 LNHNV, CDR2 YYDKDF (reference sequence). This CDR3 is built from 16 residues. V was pared by 2 bases and J by 6 bases, with 7 bases of the junction left unmatched. Written as DNA, the CDR3 is TGTGCCACCAGCAGAACCGGGACAGGGAGTCCCGGGGAGCTGTTTTTT. Translation: CATSRTGTGSPGELFF.